This passage covers 30 T cell receptor beta chains from one sample sequenced in a study of CD8 T cells in ankylosing spondylitis. MiXCR, applied by TCRdb to the 5' RACE reads, yields one record per CDR3 protein. The data contain 300,000 to 400,000 distinct CDR3 sequences, about 15% of them singletons. What was sequenced was blood, either unsorted or a sorted T cell fraction (not recorded which). The receptors derive from a male donor with ankylosing spondylitis or in good health (not recorded which).

Many counts were recorded for this clonotype. This sequence joins TRBV18 and TRBJ2-3, with no clear D. CDR1 KGHSH and CDR2 LQKENI come from the germline V gene. V lost 3 bases and J lost 0, with 4 bases in between. This CDR3 is 13 amino acids long. CDR3 coding DNA: TGTGCCAGCTCACCGACTAGCACAGATACGCAGTATTTT. Protein product: CASSPTSTDTQYF. Full variable domain (remainder filled in from reference TRBV18 and TRBJ2-3): NAGVMQNPRHLVRRRGQEARLRCSPMKGHSHVYWYRQLPEEGLKFMVYLQKENIIDESGMPKERFSAEFPKEGPSILRIQQVVRGDSAAYFCASSPTSTDTQYFGPGTRLTVL.

Regarding this clonotype: At one end, the junction sequence differs from germline, possibly due to a read error. This chain joins TRBV4-1 and TRBJ1-1; D is undetermined. The CDR3 is 13 residues long. Germline CDR1 and CDR2: MGHRA and YSYEKL. CDR3 sequence (DNA): TGCGCCAGCAGCCAAGATAGGGTTCCGTGGCTGGTCTTT. Encoded protein: CASSQDRVPWLVF.

This clonotype was seen a few times. The chain links TRBV20-1 to TRBJ2-5; D not resolved. Germline loops: CDR1 DFQATT, CDR2 SNEGSKA (reference sequence). Deletions cut 3 bases from V and 1 base from J, with 18 bases between. The CDR3 totals 16 residues. This chain's CDR3 is CSASGRNRNRQETQYF. For the CDR3, the DNA is TGCAGTGCTAGCGGGCGGAACCGTAATCGCCAAGAGACCCAGTACTTC.

In this sample, this clonotype turned up many times. The V and J genes are TRBV12-3 or TRBV12-4 and TRBJ1-5; D is possibly TRBD1 (5 bases). The V end lost 6 bases, the J end lost 2 bases, and 17 bases lay between the germline ends. CDR3 length equals 16 residues. CDR3 sequence: CASRPRDGGGNQPQHF. The CDR3 DNA follows: TGTGCCAGCAGGCCCAGGGACGGCGGGGGCAATCAGCCCCAGCATTTT.

The genes are TRBV25-1 and TRBJ1-6, with D unresolved. Germline lookup yields CDR1 MGHDK and CDR2 SYGVNS. V lost 4 bases and J lost 4, with 8 bases in between. This CDR3 has 14 residues. The CDR3, as DNA: TGTGCCAGCAGTGTTAAGCATTATAATTCACCCCTCCACTTT. It yields the protein CASSVKHYNSPLHF.

This clonotype occurred a few times. The chain combines TRBV7-2 with TRBJ2-1, with 11 bases matching TRBD2. Germline V gene sequence: CDR1 SGHTA, CDR2 FQGNSA. The CDR3 extends over 17 amino acids. Trimming took 4 bases from V and 2 from J; bases not matched to a gene: 7. This chain's CDR3 is CASSSLAGVYTYNEQFF. In DNA, the CDR3 is TGTGCCAGCAGCTCACTAGCGGGAGTATACACCTACAATGAGCAGTTCTTC.

The chain has TRBV20-1 and TRBJ2-1, with D perhaps TRBD2 (5 bases). CDR1 DFQATT and CDR2 SNEGSKA come from the germline V gene (reference sequence). The V gene lost 4 bases and the J gene lost 8 bases, with 12 bases spanning the gap. CDR3 length equals 12 residues. The CDR3: CSATRSRDEQFF. As DNA, the CDR3 is TGCAGTGCTACCCGCTCGAGGGATGAGCAGTTCTTC.

This clonotype was recorded at least ten times. This chain links TRBV4-1 with TRBJ1-5; D not certain. There are 14 residues in the CDR3. V was cut by 4 bases and J by 4 bases, with 11 bases left in between. From germline, CDR1 is MGHRA and CDR2 YSYEKL. CDR3 nucleotide sequence: TGCGCCAGCAGCCGAGGAGGGATTAATCAGCCCCAGCATTTT. It codes for CASSRGGINQPQHF.

The chain combines TRBV5-1 with TRBJ1-1; TRBD1 aligns across 7 bases. From germline, CDR1 is SGHRS and CDR2 YFSETQ. The J segment lost 6 bases and the V segment lost 2 bases, leaving 10 bases of the junction unmatched. The CDR3 covers 15 residues. This CDR3 reads CASSFWTGDRSEAFF. The CDR3 nucleotides are TGCGCCAGCAGCTTCTGGACCGGGGACAGATCTGAAGCTTTCTTT.

The chain links TRBV12-3 or TRBV12-4 to TRBJ2-4; tentative D call: TRBD2 (5 bases). V shed 6 bases and J shed 1 base, with 13 bases lying between them. This CDR3 contains 15 residues. In DNA, the CDR3 is TGTGCCAGCAGCTACACATGGGAGGCCAAAAACATTCAGTACTTC. Translating it yields CASSYTWEAKNIQYF.

V usage is TRBV7-9 and J usage is TRBJ2-7, with 9 bases lining up with TRBD2. With V trimmed by 5 bases and J by 1 base, 6 bases remained unmatched. This CDR3 has 15 residues. CDR1 is SEHNR, CDR2 FQNEAQ, per germline (reference sequence). The CDR3 protein is CASSRSGSQSYEQYF. CDR3 nucleotides: TGTGCCAGCAGCCGTAGCGGGAGTCAGTCCTACGAGCAGTACTTC.

This chain links TRBV12-3 or TRBV12-4 with TRBJ1-3; 11 nucleotides align to TRBD1. J gave up 7 bases and V 1 base, and 3 bases lay outside the gene matches. CDR3 length: 15 amino acids. The CDR3 is CASSLEGTGGNTIYF. The CDR3 DNA sequence: TGTGCCAGCAGTTTAGAGGGGACAGGGGGGAACACCATATATTTT.

The J gene is TRBJ2-3, the V gene TRBV20-1, with TRBD2 matching over 9 bases. Germline CDR1 and CDR2: DFQATT and SNEGSKA (reference sequence). The V and J ends lost 6 bases and 1 base, in that order; junction bases with no gene match: 23. The CDR3 consists of 20 residues. CDR3 amino acids: CSANGWASGKLDLGTDTQYF. CDR3 DNA sequence: TGCAGTGCCAACGGGTGGGCTAGCGGGAAACTGGACCTAGGCACAGATACGCAGTATTTT.

This chain joins TRBV5-1 and TRBJ1-1, with unresolved D. Germline V lookup: CDR1 SGHRS, CDR2 YFSETQ. V lost 4 bases to trimming and J lost 1 base, with 8 bases between them. The length of the CDR3 is 13 residues. CDR3 protein: CASSGKGNTEAFF. The CDR3 nucleotides read TGCGCCAGCAGCGGAAAGGGGAACACTGAAGCTTTCTTT.

This clonotype was counted a few times. The chain couples TRBV7-8 to TRBJ2-6; a weak D match, TRBD2 (6 bases). Trimming removed 2 bases from V and 0 bases from J, with 11 bases in between. CDR1 is SGHVS, CDR2 FQNEAQ, per germline. The CDR3 consists of 17 residues. In DNA, the CDR3 is TGTGCCAGCAGCTTACAGCGGACTATCTCTGGGGCCAACGTCCTGACTTTC. Translation: CASSLQRTISGANVLTF. The variable domain in full, with the rest retrieved from reference TRBV7-8 and TRBJ2-6, is GAGVSQSPRYKVAKRGQDVALRCDPISGHVSLFWYQQALGQGPEFLTYFQNEAQLDKSGLPSDRFFAERPEGSVSTLKIQRTQQEDSAVYLCASSLQRTISGANVLTFGAGSRLTVL.

This clonotype was picked up a small number of times. This chain uses TRBV20-1 with TRBJ2-1; D may be TRBD2 (6 bases). Deletions cut 5 bases from V and 5 bases from J, with 19 bases between. The CDR3 is made up of 15 amino acids. CDR1 is DFQATT and CDR2 is SNEGSKA in the germline V gene (reference sequence). The CDR3 region is CSAFWMGLEHNEQFF. In DNA form, the CDR3 reads TGCAGTGCTTTTTGGATGGGACTTGAACACAATGAGCAGTTCTTC.

The chain links TRBV2 to TRBJ2-1, with no clear D. CDR1 and CDR2 (germline): SNHLY, FYNNEI. This CDR3 has 14 residues. Trimming pared 1 base from V and 3 bases from J, leaving 7 bases between. CDR3 region: CASSEEERYNEQFF. The CDR3 DNA is TGTGCCAGCAGTGAAGAGGAACGCTACAATGAGCAGTTCTTC.

CDR3 in DNA: TGTGCCAGCAGAAGGTCGGGGAACGGGAATACGCAGTATTTT. Its protein is CASRRSGNGNTQYF. This rearrangement joins TRBV27 to TRBJ2-3, with D perhaps TRBD2 (5 bases). The ends were cut back, 6 bases at V and 7 bases at J, with 17 bases in the middle. Germline V gene sequence: CDR1 MNHEY, CDR2 SMNVEV (reference sequence). This CDR3 is built from 14 residues.

This chain links TRBV2 with TRBJ2-1; D is undetermined. The CDR3 is 15 residues long. Germline V gene sequence: CDR1 SNHLY, CDR2 FYNNEI. Trimming left V 3 bases short and J 2 bases short, with 11 bases between. DNA for the CDR3: TGTGCCAGCAGTGATCGGGTAGCTCCCTACAATGAGCAGTTCTTC. Translation gives CASSDRVAPYNEQFF. The whole variable domain, remainder taken from reference TRBV2 and TRBJ2-1, is EPEVTQTPSHQVTQMGQEVILRCVPISNHLYFYWYRQILGQKVEFLVSFYNNEISEKSEIFDDQFSVERPDGSNFTLKIRSTKLEDSAMYFCASSDRVAPYNEQFFGPGTRLTVL.

The chain couples TRBV29-1 to TRBJ1-1, with D possibly TRBD1 on 5 matching bases. The CDR3 loop spans 13 amino acids. CDR1 is SQVTM, CDR2 ANQGSEA, per germline. V dropped 4 bases and J dropped 0 bases, with 9 bases sitting between them. The CDR3 DNA is TGCAGCGTTGTGCAGGGTGTGAACACTGAAGCTTTCTTT. Amino acids: CSVVQGVNTEAFF.

Regarding this clonotype: At one boundary the junction diverges from the germline segment, which might be a read error. The chain combines TRBV11-2 with TRBJ1-6; D gene uncertain. This CDR3 is built from 16 residues. The germline CDR1 and CDR2 sequences are SGHAT and FQNNGV. CDR3 residues: CASSLELTGSNSPLHF. The DNA for the CDR3 is TGTGCCAGCAGCTTGGAGTTAACGGGATCAAATTCCCCCCTCCACTTT.

This sequence joins TRBV7-2 and TRBJ2-1, with D possibly TRBD1 on 5 matching bases. CDR1 and CDR2 (germline): SGHTA, FQGNSA. The CDR3 covers 13 residues. Trimming stripped 5 bases from V and 9 bases from J, with 14 bases between. The CDR3 region is CASSGVNRIEQFF. CDR3 in DNA: TGTGCCAGCAGCGGGGTCAACAGGATTGAGCAGTTCTTC.

This chain links TRBV12-3 or TRBV12-4 with TRBJ1-1; D call uncertain. The V end lost 3 bases, the J end lost 0 bases, and 11 bases lay between the germline ends. The CDR3 has 15 amino acids. The CDR3: CASSLNLQMNTEAFF. The CDR3 DNA is TGTGCCAGCAGTTTGAATCTGCAGATGAACACTGAAGCTTTCTTT.

The V gene is TRBV4-1, the J gene TRBJ2-1; no clear D gene. CDR1 and CDR2 from the germline V gene are MGHRA and YSYEKL. The CDR3 loop spans 13 amino acids. V lost 1 base and J lost 8, with 9 bases in between. CDR3: CASSQVQFDEQFF. Here the CDR3 DNA reads TGCGCCAGCAGCCAAGTACAGTTCGATGAGCAGTTCTTC.

This clonotype was found a few times. The chain uses TRBV6-2 or TRBV6-3 and TRBJ2-1; a possible D gene is TRBD2 (7 bases). The length of the CDR3 is 14 residues. In germline, CDR1 is MNHEY, CDR2 SVGEGT. V lost 5 bases and J lost 7, with 15 bases in between. In DNA, the CDR3 is TGTGCCAGCAGTGTACAGGGAGGGGGAAATGAGCAGTTCTTC. Its protein is CASSVQGGGNEQFF.

Many counts were recorded for this clonotype. This chain links TRBV20-1 with TRBJ2-1; 7 bases are shared with TRBD2. The trim removed 0 bases at V and 7 bases at J, leaving 9 bases unmatched. CDR1 is DFQATT, CDR2 SNEGSKA, per germline (reference sequence). This CDR3 is built from 15 residues. This CDR3 is CSARDEVGGGNEQFF. The CDR3 DNA is TGCAGTGCTAGAGATGAAGTGGGCGGGGGTAATGAGCAGTTCTTC.

This clonotype was detected many times. V is TRBV12-3 or TRBV12-4 and J is TRBJ1-5; TRBD1 agrees at 8 bases. V gave up 6 bases and J gave up 3 bases; unmatched junction bases: 4. This CDR3 has 14 amino acids. CDR3: CASSRTGNNQPQHF. The CDR3 bases are TGTGCCAGCAGCCGGACAGGGAACAATCAGCCCCAGCATTTT.

This clonotype has only a few counts. The chain couples TRBV14 to TRBJ2-6, with D maybe TRBD2 (6 bases). The CDR3 is made up of 16 amino acids. Trimming took off 8 bases at V and 2 bases at J, with 16 bases between the two ends. Germline V lookup: CDR1 SGHDN, CDR2 FVKESK. The CDR3 DNA sequence: TGTGCCAGCCGGATTAGCGGTCCACCTGGGGCCAACGTCCTGACTTTC. This sequence encodes CASRISGPPGANVLTF. Using reference TRBV14 and TRBJ2-6 for the parts outside the CDR3, the full variable domain is EAGVTQFPSHSVIEKGQTVTLRCDPISGHDNLYWYRRVMGKEIKFLLHFVKESKQDESGMPNNRFLAERTGGTYSTLKVQPAELEDSGVYFCASRISGPPGANVLTFGAGSRLTVL.

This clonotype was detected only a few times. The V gene is TRBV3-1, the J gene TRBJ2-1, with TRBD2 identical over 14 bases. The CDR3 spans 14 residues. Germline CDR1 is LGHDT and CDR2 is YNNKEL (reference sequence). With 6 bases clipped from V and 8 bases from J, the junction kept 3 bases outside the gene matches. Here the CDR3 DNA reads TGTGCCAGCAGGACTAGCGGGGGGGTGTATGAGCAGTTCTTC. Amino acid sequence: CASRTSGGVYEQFF.

J is TRBJ2-2 and V is TRBV20-1, with 9 bases fitting TRBD2. Losses at the gene ends were 3 bases for V and 4 bases for J; bases not matched to a gene: 6. Germline V lookup: CDR1 DFQATT, CDR2 SNEGSKA (reference sequence). This CDR3 has 15 residues. The CDR3 sequence is CSASLAGVSTGELFF. CDR3 DNA sequence: TGCAGTGCTAGTTTAGCGGGAGTTTCCACCGGGGAGCTGTTTTTT.